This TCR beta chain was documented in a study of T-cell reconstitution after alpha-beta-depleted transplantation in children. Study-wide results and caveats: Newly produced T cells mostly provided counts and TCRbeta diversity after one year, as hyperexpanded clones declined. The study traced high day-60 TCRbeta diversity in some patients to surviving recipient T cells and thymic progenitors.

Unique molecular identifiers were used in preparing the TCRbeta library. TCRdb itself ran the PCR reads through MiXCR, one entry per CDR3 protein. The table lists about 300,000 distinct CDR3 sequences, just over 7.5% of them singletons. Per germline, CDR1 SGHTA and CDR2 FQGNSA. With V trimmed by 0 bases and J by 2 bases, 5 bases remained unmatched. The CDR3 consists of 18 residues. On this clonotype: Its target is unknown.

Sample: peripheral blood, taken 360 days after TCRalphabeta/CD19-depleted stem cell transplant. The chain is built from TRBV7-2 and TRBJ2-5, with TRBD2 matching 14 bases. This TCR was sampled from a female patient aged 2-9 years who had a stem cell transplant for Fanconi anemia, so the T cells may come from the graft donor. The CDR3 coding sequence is TGTGCCAGCAGCTTAGCGGTTGGACTAGCGGGGGGTCAAGAGACCCAGTACTTC. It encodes CASSLAVGLAGGQETQYF.